This TCR beta chain was recovered during a study of CD8 T cells in ankylosing spondylitis. A quantitative 5'-RACE method, one with molecular barcodes, was used to make TCR beta libraries. One entry per CDR3 protein results from TCRdb running MiXCR on the 5' RACE reads. The sample includes about 150,000 distinct CDR3 sequences, about 10% seen only once; the top ten take roughly 4%. This clonotype appeared a few times. The TCR sequence derives from a female donor with ankylosing spondylitis or in good health (not recorded which). The sample consisted of blood, either unsorted or a sorted T cell fraction (not recorded which).

The CDR3 reads CASSLSRETQRYEQYF. The DNA of the CDR3 is TGTGCCAGCAGTTTATCCCGGGAAACGCAGAGATACGAGCAGTACTTC. The chain is built from TRBV28 and TRBJ2-7; D is perhaps TRBD2 (5 bases). In germline, CDR1 is MDHEN, CDR2 SYDVKM. The V end was cut by 1 base, the J end by 4 bases, with 17 bases between. This CDR3 is built from 16 residues.